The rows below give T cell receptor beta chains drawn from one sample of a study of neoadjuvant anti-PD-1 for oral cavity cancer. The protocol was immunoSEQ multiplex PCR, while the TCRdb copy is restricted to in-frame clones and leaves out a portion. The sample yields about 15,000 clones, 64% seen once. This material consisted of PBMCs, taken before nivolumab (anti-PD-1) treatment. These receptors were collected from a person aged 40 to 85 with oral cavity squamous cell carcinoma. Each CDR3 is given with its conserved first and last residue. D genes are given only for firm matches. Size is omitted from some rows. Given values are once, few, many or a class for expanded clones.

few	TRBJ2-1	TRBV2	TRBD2	CASSVEGGSTSYNEQFF	TGTGCCAGCAGTGTGGAGGGCGGGAGTACCTCCTACAATGAGCAGTTCTTC
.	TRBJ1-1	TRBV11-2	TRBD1	CASSLLQGDTEAFF	TGTGCCAGCAGCTTATTACAGGGGGACACTGAAGCTTTCTTT
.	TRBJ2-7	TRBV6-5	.	CASSLRPDYEQYF	TGTGCCAGCAGTTTACGACCTGATTACGAGCAGTACTTC
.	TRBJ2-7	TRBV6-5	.	CASSYQGKGYEQYF	TGTGCCAGCAGTTATCAGGGCAAAGGCTACGAGCAGTACTTC
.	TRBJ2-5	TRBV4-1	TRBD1	CASSQDPQGAGETQYF	TGCGCCAGCAGCCAAGATCCGCAGGGGGCTGGGGAGACCCAGTACTTC
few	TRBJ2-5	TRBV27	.	CASGGGSGRAQYF	TGTGCCAGCGGTGGCGGTTCCGGACGGGCCCAGTACTTC
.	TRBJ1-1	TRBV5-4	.	CASSGYRDTEAFF	TGTGCCAGCAGCGGGTACCGGGACACTGAAGCTTTCTTT
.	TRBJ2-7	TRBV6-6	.	CASRQDPSSYEQYF	TGTGCCAGCAGACAGGACCCTAGCTCCTACGAGCAGTACTTC
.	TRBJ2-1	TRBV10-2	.	CASRIEGSVFNEQFF	TGCGCCAGCAGGATCGAAGGGTCGGTCTTTAATGAGCAGTTCTTC
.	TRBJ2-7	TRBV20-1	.	CSAMTSYEQYF	TGCAGTGCCATGACTAGCTACGAGCAGTACTTC
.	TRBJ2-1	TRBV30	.	CAWSRMGGGGNEQFF	TGTGCCTGGAGTCGAATGGGAGGTGGAGGCAATGAGCAGTTCTTC
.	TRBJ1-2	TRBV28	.	CASSLQQRGGYTF	TGTGCCAGCAGTTTACAGCAAAGGGGCGGCTACACCTTC
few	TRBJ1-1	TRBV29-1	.	CSVAHMNTEAFF	TGCAGCGTGGCCCACATGAACACTGAAGCTTTCTTT
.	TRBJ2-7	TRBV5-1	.	CASSLEASGIHYEQYF	TGCGCCAGCAGCTTGGAAGCTTCGGGGATCCACTACGAGCAGTACTTC
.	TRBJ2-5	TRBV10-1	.	CASSDPPGETQYF	TGCGCCAGCAGTGATCCGCCCGGAGAGACCCAGTACTTC
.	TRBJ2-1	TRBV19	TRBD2	CASSESGRPFNEQFF	TGTGCCAGTAGTGAAAGCGGGAGGCCGTTCAATGAGCAGTTCTTC
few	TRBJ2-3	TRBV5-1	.	CASSLAVGSANADTQYF	TGCGCCAGCAGCTTGGCCGTGGGGAGCGCGAATGCAGATACGCAGTATTTT
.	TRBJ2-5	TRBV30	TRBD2	CAWSAAGGQETQYF	TGTGCCTGGAGCGCAGCCGGGGGGCAAGAGACCCAGTACTTC
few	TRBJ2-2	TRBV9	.	CASSVARGRNTGELFF	TGTGCCAGCAGCGTAGCTAGGGGCCGAAACACCGGGGAGCTGTTTTTT
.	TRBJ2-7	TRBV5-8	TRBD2	CASRARLAGAYEQYF	TGTGCCAGCAGAGCCAGACTAGCGGGAGCTTACGAGCAGTACTTC
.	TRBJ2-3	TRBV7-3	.	CASSPGLPLTDTQYF	TGTGCCAGCAGCCCAGGGTTACCTCTCACAGATACGCAGTATTTT
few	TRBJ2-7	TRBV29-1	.	CSVEGQAREQYF	TGCAGCGTTGAGGGGCAGGCTCGCGAGCAGTACTTC
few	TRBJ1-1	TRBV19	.	CASSWTVWDTEAFF	TGTGCCAGTAGTTGGACAGTCTGGGACACTGAAGCTTTCTTT
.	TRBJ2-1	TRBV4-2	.	CASSLLNEQFF	TGTGCCAGCAGCCTCCTCAATGAGCAGTTCTTC
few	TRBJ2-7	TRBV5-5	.	CASSETGSKYF	TGTGCCAGCAGCGAAACGGGTAGTAAATACTTC
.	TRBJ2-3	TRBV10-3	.	CAISEWEQADTQYF	TGTGCCATCAGTGAGTGGGAGCAAGCAGATACGCAGTATTTT
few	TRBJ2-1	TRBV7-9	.	CASSLSGGENEQFF	TGTGCCAGCAGCTTATCCGGTGGGGAAAATGAGCAGTTCTTC
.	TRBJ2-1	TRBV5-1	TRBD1	CASSWGGQGRNEQFF	TGCGCCAGCAGCTGGGGGGGACAGGGAAGGAATGAGCAGTTCTTC
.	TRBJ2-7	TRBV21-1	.	CASSKGSGLGLAGYEQYF	TGTGCCAGCAGCAAAGGTTCCGGTCTAGGACTAGCGGGCTACGAGCAGTACTTC
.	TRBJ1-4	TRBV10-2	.	CASSVDGAYEKLFF	TGCGCCAGCAGTGTGGACGGAGCCTATGAAAAACTGTTTTTT
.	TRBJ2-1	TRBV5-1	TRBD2	CASSSSGGGSYNEQFF	TGCGCCAGCAGCAGTAGCGGGGGTGGCTCCTACAATGAGCAGTTCTTC
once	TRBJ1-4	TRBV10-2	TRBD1	CASRGQGTTNEKLFF	TGCGCCAGCAGGGGACAGGGGACAACTAATGAAAAACTGTTTTTT
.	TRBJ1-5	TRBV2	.	CATQRDQYSNQPQHF	TGTGCCACGCAAAGGGACCAGTATAGCAATCAGCCCCAGCATTTT
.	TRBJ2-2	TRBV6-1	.	CASRQSTGELFF	TGTGCCAGCAGACAGAGCACCGGGGAGCTGTTTTTT
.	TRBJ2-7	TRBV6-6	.	CASRLDRDEQYF	TGTGCCAGCAGATTGGACAGAGACGAGCAGTACTTC
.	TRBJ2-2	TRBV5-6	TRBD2	CASSLGAGSGSTGELFF	TGTGCCAGCAGCTTGGGGGCCGGGAGCGGGAGCACCGGGGAGCTGTTTTTT
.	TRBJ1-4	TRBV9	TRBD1	CASSVSGQGAATNEKLFF	TGTGCCAGCAGCGTGTCGGGGCAGGGGGCAGCGACTAATGAAAAACTGTTTTTT
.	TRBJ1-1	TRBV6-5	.	CASRNSGGSTEAFF	TGTGCCAGCAGAAATAGCGGGGGTAGCACTGAAGCTTTCTTT
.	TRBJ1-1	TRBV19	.	CASSLGGTGSQAFF	TGTGCCAGTAGTCTCGGAGGGACGGGTTCACAGGCTTTCTTT
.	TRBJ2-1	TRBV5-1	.	CASLAGENEQFF	TGCGCCAGCTTAGCTGGAGAAAATGAGCAGTTCTTC
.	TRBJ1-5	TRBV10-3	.	CAIRPDANQPQHF	TGTGCCATCAGGCCGGACGCCAATCAGCCCCAGCATTTT
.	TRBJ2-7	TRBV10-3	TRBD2	CAISESASGSSYEQYF	TGTGCCATCAGTGAGTCAGCAAGCGGGAGCTCCTACGAGCAGTACTTC
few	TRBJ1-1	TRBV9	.	CASSVVPGMNTEAFF	TGTGCCAGCAGCGTAGTCCCAGGAATGAACACTGAAGCTTTCTTT
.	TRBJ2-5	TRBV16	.	CASSTQETQYF	TGTGCCAGCAGCACCCAAGAGACCCAGTACTTC
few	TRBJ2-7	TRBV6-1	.	CASTVVGGEQYF	TGTGCCAGCACTGTAGTAGGGGGCGAGCAGTACTTC
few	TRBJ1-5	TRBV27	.	CASSLLGGLNQPQHF	TGTGCCAGCAGTTTATTGGGGGGGCTCAATCAGCCCCAGCATTTT
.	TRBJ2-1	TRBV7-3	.	CASSLTAYNEQFF	TGTGCCAGCAGCTTGACAGCCTACAATGAGCAGTTCTTC
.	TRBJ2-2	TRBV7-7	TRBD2	CASSLGALAGSNTGELFF	TGTGCTAGCAGCTTAGGGGCACTAGCGGGCTCGAACACCGGGGAGCTGTTTTTT
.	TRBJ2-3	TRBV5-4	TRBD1	CASSLQGGSDTQYF	TGTGCCAGCAGCTTACAGGGGGGATCAGATACGCAGTATTTT
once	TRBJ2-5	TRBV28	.	CASSPLRSRERETQYF	TGTGCCAGCAGCCCACTAAGGTCGCGGGAAAGAGAGACCCAGTACTTC
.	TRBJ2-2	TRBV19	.	CASRGGLANTGELFF	TGTGCCAGTAGGGGGGGATTAGCGAACACCGGGGAGCTGTTTTTT
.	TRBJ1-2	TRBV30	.	CAWSYRDIYGYTF	TGTGCCTGGAGTTACCGGGACATATATGGCTACACCTTC
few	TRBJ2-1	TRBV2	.	CASSWTGREQFF	TGTGCCAGCAGTTGGACGGGGCGTGAGCAGTTCTTC
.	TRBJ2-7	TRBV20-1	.	CSTYDSYEQYF	TGCAGTACGTACGACTCCTACGAGCAGTACTTC
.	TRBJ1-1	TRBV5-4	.	CASSLQGPNTEAFF	TGTGCCAGCAGCTTGCAGGGGCCGAACACTGAAGCTTTCTTT
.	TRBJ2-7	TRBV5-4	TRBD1	CASSYRDRSYEQYF	TGTGCCAGCAGTTACCGGGACAGGTCCTACGAGCAGTACTTC
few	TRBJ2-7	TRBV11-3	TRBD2	CASSSAGVGEQYF	TGTGCCAGCAGCTCGGCGGGGGTAGGCGAGCAGTACTTC
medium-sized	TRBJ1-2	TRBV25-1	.	CASSEYPDSNYGYTF	TGTGCCAGCAGTGAATACCCTGACAGTAACTATGGCTACACCTTC
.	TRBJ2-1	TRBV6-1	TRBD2	CASSELLAIGGEQFF	TGTGCCAGCAGTGAATTACTAGCGATAGGCGGTGAGCAGTTCTTC
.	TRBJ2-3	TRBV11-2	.	CASSLGGTDTQYF	TGTGCCAGCAGCCTAGGGGGCACAGATACGCAGTATTTT